In this sample, the clone carrying this T cell receptor beta chain turned up a few times. These data originate in a study of identical twins. The CDR3 sequence is 17 residues long. Germline CDR1 SGDLS, CDR2 YYNGEE. With 4 bases clipped from V and 2 bases from J, the junction kept 10 bases outside the gene matches. Each CDR3 protein gets one entry after TCRdb re-called the 5' RACE reads with MiXCR. The table includes roughly 500,000 distinct CDR3 sequences, about 20% detected once. These same records also appear under a second study, on T cells expressing NK-cell markers. Per that paper: The study drew TCR beta repertoires from sorted CD3+CD56+NKG2C+, CD3+CD56+NKG2C- and CD3+CD56-NKG2C+ T cells.

The genes are TRBV9 and TRBJ1-3; 9 nucleotides match TRBD1. The sequence derives from a woman aged 18-29 years in good health. The material sequenced was CD4+ T cells sorted from blood. CDR3 residues: CASSPQQGARTGNTIYF. The CDR3, as DNA: TGTGCCAGCAGCCCCCAACAGGGGGCGAGAACTGGAAACACCATATATTTT.